One sample yielded the 7 T cell receptor beta chains listed below, sequenced in a study of CD8 T cells in Susac syndrome. When the RNA was reverse transcribed, random hexamers were used with an input of roughly 0.45 to 1 ug. TCRdb reprocessed the immunoSEQ multiplex PCR reads via MiXCR and lists one record per CDR3 protein. The top ten hold more than 0.09% of the sample, which has 350,000 to 550,000 distinct CDR3 sequences, 85% seen once. Sequencing was performed on CD8+ T cells from PBMCs. These receptors originate from a human donor with multiple sclerosis.

The rearrangement uses TRBV27 and TRBJ1-2, with 10 positions matching TRBD1. This CDR3 comprises 15 residues. Germline loops: CDR1 MNHEY, CDR2 SMNVEV (reference sequence). Losses at the gene ends were 6 bases for V and 7 bases for J; bases not matched to a gene: 11. The CDR3 spells CASRTLGGTGVGYTF. The CDR3, as DNA: TGTGCCAGCAGAACCCTGGGCGGGACAGGGGTTGGCTACACCTTC.

The gene calls are TRBV6-5 and TRBJ2-1, with D perhaps TRBD1 or TRBD2 (6 bases each). The ends were cut back, 0 bases at V and 2 bases at J, with 8 bases in the middle. The CDR3 extends over 15 amino acids. CDR1 is MNHEY and CDR2 is SVGAGI in the germline V gene. Written as DNA, the CDR3 is TGTGCCAGCAGTTACTCGGGGGGCCCCTACAATGAGCAGTTCTTC. Its translation: CASSYSGGPYNEQFF.

The V gene is TRBV15, the J gene TRBJ1-6; a weak D match, TRBD1 (5 bases). V was trimmed by 1 base and J by 8 bases, leaving 15 bases between them. Germline loops: CDR1 LNHNV, CDR2 YYDKDF (reference sequence). This CDR3 spans 16 amino acids. This CDR3 is CATSRGGGGLYSPLHF. The CDR3 bases are TGTGCCACCAGCAGAGGGGGTGGGGGGTTATATTCACCCCTCCACTTT. The whole variable domain, remainder taken from reference TRBV15 and TRBJ1-6, is DAMVIQNPRYQVTQFGKPVTLSCSQTLNHNVMYWYQQKSSQAPKLLFHYYDKDFNNEADTPDNFQSRRPNTSFCFLDIRSPGLGDTAMYLCATSRGGGGLYSPLHFGNGTRLTVT.

The rearrangement uses TRBV5-1 and TRBJ2-1; D is unresolved. Germline CDR1 and CDR2: SGHRS and YFSETQ. The CDR3 has 13 amino acids. Trimming took 5 bases from V and 0 from J, leaving 6 bases between them. CDR3 coding DNA: TGCGCCAGCAGAACCGTCTCCTACAATGAGCAGTTCTTC. This codes for CASRTVSYNEQFF.

V is TRBV6-6 and J is TRBJ1-5; D remains unclear. CDR3 size: 14 residues. In germline, CDR1 is MNHNY, CDR2 SVGAGI (reference sequence). V was pared by 2 bases and J by 7 bases, with 12 bases between. CDR3 DNA sequence: TGTGCCAGCAGTTACGGGGAGGGAGGGCAGCCCCAGCATTTT. Its protein product is CASSYGEGGQPQHF.

This clonotype has only one observation. This sequence joins TRBV5-1 and TRBJ1-1, with TRBD1 matching 8 bases. The CDR3 spans 18 residues. The trim removed 1 base at V and 1 base at J, leaving 12 bases unmatched. Germline CDR1 SGHRS, CDR2 YFSETQ. CDR3 amino acids: CASSLWSSDRAENTEAFF. CDR3 bases: TGCGCCAGCAGCTTGTGGTCTTCGGACAGGGCAGAGAACACTGAAGCTTTCTTT.

The CDR3 nucleotides read TGCAGTGCTACGTTGCGAGACGAGAGCTACAATGAGCAGTTCTTC. It codes for CSATLRDESYNEQFF. The chain has TRBV20-1 and TRBJ2-1, with D unresolved. V was clipped by 4 bases and J by 3 bases, with 16 bases between them. Germline lookup yields CDR1 DFQATT and CDR2 SNEGSKA (reference sequence). The CDR3 totals 15 residues.